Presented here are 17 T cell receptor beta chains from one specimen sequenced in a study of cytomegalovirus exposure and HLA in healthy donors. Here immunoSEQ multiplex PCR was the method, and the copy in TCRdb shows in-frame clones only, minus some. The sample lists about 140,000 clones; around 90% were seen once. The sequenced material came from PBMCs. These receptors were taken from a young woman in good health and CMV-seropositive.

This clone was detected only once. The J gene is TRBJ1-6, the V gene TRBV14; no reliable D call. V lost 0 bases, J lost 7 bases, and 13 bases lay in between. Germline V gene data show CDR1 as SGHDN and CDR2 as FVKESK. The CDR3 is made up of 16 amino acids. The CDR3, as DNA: TGTGCCAGCAGCCAAGATCTGTCGAGCCCAAATTCACCCCTCCACTTT. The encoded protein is CASSQDLSSPNSPLHF.

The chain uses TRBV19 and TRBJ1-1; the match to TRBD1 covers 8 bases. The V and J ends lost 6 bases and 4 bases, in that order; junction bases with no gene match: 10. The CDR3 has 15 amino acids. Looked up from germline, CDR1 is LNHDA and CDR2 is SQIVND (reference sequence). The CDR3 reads CASSRSRTGGTEAFF. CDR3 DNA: TGTGCCAGTAGCCGATCTCGTACAGGGGGCACTGAAGCTTTCTTT.

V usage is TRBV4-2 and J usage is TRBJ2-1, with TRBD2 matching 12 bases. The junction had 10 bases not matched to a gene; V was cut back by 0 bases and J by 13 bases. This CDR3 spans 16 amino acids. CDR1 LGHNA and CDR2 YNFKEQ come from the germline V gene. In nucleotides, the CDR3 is TGTGCCAGCAGCCAAGATCGCCTAGCGGGGGGGCAGGAACAGTTCTTC. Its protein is CASSQDRLAGGQEQFF.

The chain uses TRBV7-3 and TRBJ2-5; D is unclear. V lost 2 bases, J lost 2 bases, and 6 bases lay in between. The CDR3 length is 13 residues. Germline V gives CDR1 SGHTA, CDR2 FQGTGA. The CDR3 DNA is TGTGCCAGCAGCTTACGGGTACAAGAGACCCAGTACTTC. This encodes CASSLRVQETQYF.

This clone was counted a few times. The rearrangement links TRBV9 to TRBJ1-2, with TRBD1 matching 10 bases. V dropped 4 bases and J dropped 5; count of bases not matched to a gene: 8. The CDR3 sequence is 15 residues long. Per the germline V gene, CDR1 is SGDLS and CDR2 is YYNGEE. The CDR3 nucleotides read TGTGCCAGCAGCACCCGACAGGGGGCAGAGTATGGCTACACCTTC. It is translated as CASSTRQGAEYGYTF. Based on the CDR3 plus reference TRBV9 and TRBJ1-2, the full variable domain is DSGVTQTPKHLITATGQRVTLRCSPRSGDLSVYWYQQSLDQGLQFLIQYYNGEERAKGNILERFSAQQFPDLHSELNLSSLELGDSALYFCASSTRQGAEYGYTFGSGTRLTVV.

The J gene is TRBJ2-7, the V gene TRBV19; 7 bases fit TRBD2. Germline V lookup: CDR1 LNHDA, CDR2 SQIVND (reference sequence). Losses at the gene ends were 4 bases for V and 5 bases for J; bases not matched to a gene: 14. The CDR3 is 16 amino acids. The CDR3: CASSRKVGGSWNEQYF. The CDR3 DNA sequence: TGTGCCAGTAGTAGGAAGGTCGGCGGGAGTTGGAACGAGCAGTACTTC. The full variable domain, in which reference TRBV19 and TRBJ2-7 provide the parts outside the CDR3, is DGGITQSPKYLFRKEGQNVTLSCEQNLNHDAMYWYRQDPGQGLRLIYYSQIVNDFQKGDIAEGYSVSREKKESFPLTVTSAQKNPTAFYLCASSRKVGGSWNEQYFGPGTRLTVT.

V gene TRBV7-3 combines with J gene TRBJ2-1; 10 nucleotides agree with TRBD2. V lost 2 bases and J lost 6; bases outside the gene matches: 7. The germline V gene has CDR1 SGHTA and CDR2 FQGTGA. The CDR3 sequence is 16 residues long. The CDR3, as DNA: TGTGCCAGCAGCTTAGCGGGTCTAGCGGGGGTCAATGAGCAGTTCTTC. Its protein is CASSLAGLAGVNEQFF. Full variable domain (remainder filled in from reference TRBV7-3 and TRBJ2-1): GAGVSQTPSNKVTEKGKYVELRCDPISGHTALYWYRQSLGQGPEFLIYFQGTGAADDSGLPNDRFFAVRPEGSVSTLKIQRTERGDSAVYLCASSLAGLAGVNEQFFGPGTRLTVL.

For the CDR3, the DNA is TGTGCCTGGAGTGTAAATTGGGACCACCGGGGGAAACCCCTCCACTTT. Amino acid sequence: CAWSVNWDHRGKPLHF. The V call is TRBV30, the J call TRBJ1-6; possibly TRBD1 for D (5 bases). Trimming cost V 0 bases and J 12 bases, with 21 bases left between them. This CDR3 comprises 16 residues. Germline V gives CDR1 GTSNPN, CDR2 SVGIG (reference sequence).

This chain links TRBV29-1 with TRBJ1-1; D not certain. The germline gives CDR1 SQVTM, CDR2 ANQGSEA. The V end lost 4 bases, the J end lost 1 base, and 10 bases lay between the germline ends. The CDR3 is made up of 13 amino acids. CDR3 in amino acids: CSVGRVANTEAFF. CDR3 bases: TGCAGCGTTGGGAGAGTGGCGAACACTGAAGCTTTCTTT.

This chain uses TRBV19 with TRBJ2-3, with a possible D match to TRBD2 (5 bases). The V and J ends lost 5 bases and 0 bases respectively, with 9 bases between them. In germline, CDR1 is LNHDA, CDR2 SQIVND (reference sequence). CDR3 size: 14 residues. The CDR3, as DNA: TGTGCCAGTAGTCTACGGACTAGCACAGATACGCAGTATTTT. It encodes CASSLRTSTDTQYF.

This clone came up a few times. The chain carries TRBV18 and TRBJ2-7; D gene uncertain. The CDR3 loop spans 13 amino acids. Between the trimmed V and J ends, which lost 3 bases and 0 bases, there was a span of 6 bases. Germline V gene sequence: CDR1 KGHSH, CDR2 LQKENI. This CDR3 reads CASSPADSYEQYF. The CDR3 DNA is TGTGCCAGCTCACCGGCAGACTCCTACGAGCAGTACTTC.

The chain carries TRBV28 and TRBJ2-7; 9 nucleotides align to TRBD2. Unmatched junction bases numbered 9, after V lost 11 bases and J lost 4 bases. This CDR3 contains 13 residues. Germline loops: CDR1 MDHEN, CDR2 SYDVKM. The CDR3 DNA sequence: TGTGCCTCCCTGCGGGGGGGACAGTACGAGCAGTACTTC. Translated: CASLRGGQYEQYF.

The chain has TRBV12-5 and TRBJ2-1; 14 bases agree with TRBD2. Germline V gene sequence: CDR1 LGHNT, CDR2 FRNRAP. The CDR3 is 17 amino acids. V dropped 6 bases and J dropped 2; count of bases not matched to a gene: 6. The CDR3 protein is CASGLGLAGGTYNEQFF. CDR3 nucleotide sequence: TGTGCTAGTGGCCTCGGACTAGCGGGAGGCACCTACAATGAGCAGTTCTTC.

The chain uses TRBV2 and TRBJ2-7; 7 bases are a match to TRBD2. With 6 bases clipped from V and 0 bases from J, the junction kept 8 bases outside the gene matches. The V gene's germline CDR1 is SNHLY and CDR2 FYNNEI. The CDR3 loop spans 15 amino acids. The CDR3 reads CASRERAGSSYEQYF. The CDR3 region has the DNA TGTGCCAGCAGGGAAAGAGCGGGGAGCTCCTACGAGCAGTACTTC.

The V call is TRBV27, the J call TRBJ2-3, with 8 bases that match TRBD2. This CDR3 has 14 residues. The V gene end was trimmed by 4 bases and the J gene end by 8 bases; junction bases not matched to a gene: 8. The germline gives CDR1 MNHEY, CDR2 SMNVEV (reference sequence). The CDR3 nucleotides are TGTGCCAGCAGTTGGGCGGGGGGCCCCGTTACGCAGTATTTT. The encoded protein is CASSWAGGPVTQYF.

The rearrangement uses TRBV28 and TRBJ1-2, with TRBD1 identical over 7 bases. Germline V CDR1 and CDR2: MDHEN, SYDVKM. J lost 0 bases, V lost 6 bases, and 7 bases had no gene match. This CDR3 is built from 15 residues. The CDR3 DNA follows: TGTGCCAGCAGACCAGGGGGACCCGCTAACTATGGCTACACCTTC. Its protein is CASRPGGPANYGYTF.

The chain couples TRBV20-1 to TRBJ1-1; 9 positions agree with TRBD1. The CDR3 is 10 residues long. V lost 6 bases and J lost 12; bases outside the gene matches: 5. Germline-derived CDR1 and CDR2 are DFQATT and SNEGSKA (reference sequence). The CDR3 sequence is CSATGQGSFF. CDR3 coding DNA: TGCAGTGCCACCGGACAGGGGTCTTTCTTT.